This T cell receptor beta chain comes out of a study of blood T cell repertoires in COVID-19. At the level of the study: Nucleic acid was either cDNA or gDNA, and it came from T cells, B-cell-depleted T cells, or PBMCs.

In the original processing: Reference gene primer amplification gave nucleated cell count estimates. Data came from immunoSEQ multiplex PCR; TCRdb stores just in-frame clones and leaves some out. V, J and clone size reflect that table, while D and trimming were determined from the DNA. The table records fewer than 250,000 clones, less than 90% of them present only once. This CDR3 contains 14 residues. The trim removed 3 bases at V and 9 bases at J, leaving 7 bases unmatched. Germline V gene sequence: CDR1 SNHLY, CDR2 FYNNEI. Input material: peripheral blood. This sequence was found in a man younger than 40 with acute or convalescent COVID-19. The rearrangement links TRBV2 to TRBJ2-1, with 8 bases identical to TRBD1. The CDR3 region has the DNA TGTGCCAGCAGTGATACAGGGGGGCCACGTGAGCAGTTCTTC. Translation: CASSDTGGPREQFF.